This T cell receptor (beta chain) was sequenced during a study of T cell changes during pregnancy in multiple sclerosis. This CDR3 comprises 15 residues. Germline V gene data show CDR1 as KGHSH and CDR2 as LQKENI. The V end was cut by 1 base, the J end by 8 bases, with 17 bases between. Assay: immunoSEQ multiplex PCR; the TCRdb copy retains only in-frame clones and omits some. The data hold tens of thousands of clones, with 92% observed a single time. V usage is TRBV18 and J usage is TRBJ1-2; D is ambiguous. This sequence was found in a female donor in good health, enrolled as a control in a pregnancy study. This specimen consisted of peripheral blood, obtained in the first trimester of pregnancy. For the CDR3, the DNA is TGTGCCAGCTCACCACTCGAGGCGGGCTATCGGGGCTACACCTTC. Encoded protein: CASSPLEAGYRGYTF.